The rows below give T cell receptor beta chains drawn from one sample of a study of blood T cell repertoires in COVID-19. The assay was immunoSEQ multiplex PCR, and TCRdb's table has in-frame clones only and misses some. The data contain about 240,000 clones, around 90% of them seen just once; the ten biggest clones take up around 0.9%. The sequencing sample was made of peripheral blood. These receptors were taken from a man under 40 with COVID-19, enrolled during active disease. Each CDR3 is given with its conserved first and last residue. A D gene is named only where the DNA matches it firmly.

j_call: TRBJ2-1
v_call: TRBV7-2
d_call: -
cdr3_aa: CASSLSSRAEQFF
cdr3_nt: TGTGCCAGCAGCTTATCTAGTAGAGCGGAGCAGTTCTTC

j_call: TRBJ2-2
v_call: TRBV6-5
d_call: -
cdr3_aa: CATGGLNTGELFF
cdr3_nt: TGTGCCACGGGGGGCTTGAACACCGGGGAGCTGTTTTTT

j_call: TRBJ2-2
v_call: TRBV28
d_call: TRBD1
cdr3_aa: CASGPDRAGTGELFF
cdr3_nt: TGTGCCAGCGGGCCGGACAGGGCGGGGACCGGGGAGCTGTTTTTT

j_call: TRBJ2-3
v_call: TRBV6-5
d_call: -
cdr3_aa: CASRLGQGGADTQYF
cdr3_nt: TGTGCCAGCCGGTTGGGGCAGGGTGGTGCAGATACGCAGTATTTT

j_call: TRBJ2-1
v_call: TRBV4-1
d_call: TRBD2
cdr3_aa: CASSQELAGGYNEQFF
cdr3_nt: TGCGCCAGCAGCCAAGAACTAGCGGGGGGTTACAATGAGCAGTTCTTC

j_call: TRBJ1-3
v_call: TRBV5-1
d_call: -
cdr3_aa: CASSLGQETSGNTIYF
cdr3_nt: TGCGCCAGCAGCTTGGGACAGGAGACTTCTGGAAACACCATATATTTT

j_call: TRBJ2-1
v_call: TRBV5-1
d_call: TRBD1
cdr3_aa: CASSRWDRGKGVPNEQFF
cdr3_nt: TGCGCCAGCAGCCGATGGGACAGGGGGAAAGGAGTTCCCAATGAGCAGTTCTTC

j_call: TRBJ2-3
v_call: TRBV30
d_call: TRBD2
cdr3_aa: CAWSAGTSGAVTDTQYF
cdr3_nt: TGTGCCTGGAGTGCTGGGACTAGCGGGGCGGTCACAGATACGCAGTATTTT

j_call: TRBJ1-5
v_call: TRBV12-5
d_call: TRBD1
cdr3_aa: CASGLRTGNDQPQHF
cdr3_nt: TGTGCTAGTGGTTTGCGGACAGGGAACGATCAGCCCCAGCATTTT

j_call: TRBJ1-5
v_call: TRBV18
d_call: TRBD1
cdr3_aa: CASSPRTGGPRDQPQHF
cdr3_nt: TGTGCCAGCTCACCAAGGACAGGGGGCCCTAGGGATCAGCCCCAGCATTTT

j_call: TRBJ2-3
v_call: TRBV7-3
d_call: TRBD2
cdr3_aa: CASSSGLAGGFTDTQYF
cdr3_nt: TGTGCCAGCAGCTCCGGACTAGCGGGGGGATTCACAGATACGCAGTATTTT